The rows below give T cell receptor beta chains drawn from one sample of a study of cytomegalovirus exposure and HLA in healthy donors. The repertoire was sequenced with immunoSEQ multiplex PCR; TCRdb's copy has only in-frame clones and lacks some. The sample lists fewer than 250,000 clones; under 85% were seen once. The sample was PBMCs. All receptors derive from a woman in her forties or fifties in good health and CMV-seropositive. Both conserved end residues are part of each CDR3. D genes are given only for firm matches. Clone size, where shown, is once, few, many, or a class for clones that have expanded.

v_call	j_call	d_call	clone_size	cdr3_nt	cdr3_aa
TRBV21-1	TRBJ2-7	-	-	TGTGCCAGCAGCGTTCGGACAGGGCTCACCTACGAGCAGTACTTC	CASSVRTGLTYEQYF
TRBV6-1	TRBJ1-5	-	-	TGTGCCAGCATGGAGGCCCAGCCCCAGCATTTT	CASMEAQPQHF
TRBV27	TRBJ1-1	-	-	TGTGCCAGCAGTTTATCCACAGTGGGCACTGAAGCTTTCTTT	CASSLSTVGTEAFF
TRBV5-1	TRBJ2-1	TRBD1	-	TGCGCCAGCAGCTTCACAGGGGGCTCCTACAATGAGCAGTTCTTC	CASSFTGGSYNEQFF
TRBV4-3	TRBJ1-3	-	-	TGCGCCAGCAGCCCCCAGGGCCCTGGAGACACCATATATTTT	CASSPQGPGDTIYF
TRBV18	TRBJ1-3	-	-	TGTGCCAGCTCAGCGGGGACTGTCGGAAACACCATATATTTT	CASSAGTVGNTIYF
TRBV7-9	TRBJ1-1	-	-	TGTGCCAGCAGCTTAGCTTCTATCGGGTCGAGGGCTGAAGCTTTCTTT	CASSLASIGSRAEAFF
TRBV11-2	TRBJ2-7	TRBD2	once	TGTGCCAGCAGCCCGACTAGCGGTCCCTACGAGCAGTACTTC	CASSPTSGPYEQYF
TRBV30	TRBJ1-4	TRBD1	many	TGTGCCTGGAGGGCCAGGGGGCATGAAAAACTGTTTTTT	CAWRARGHEKLFF
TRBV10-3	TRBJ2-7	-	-	TGTGCCATCAGTAGACAGACAAACTACGAGCAGTACTTC	CAISRQTNYEQYF
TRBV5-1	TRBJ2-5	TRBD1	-	TGCGCCAGCAGCTTGGTGACAGGGTTTCAGACTGACTTC	CASSLVTGFQTDF
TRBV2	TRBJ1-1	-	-	TGTGCCAGCAGTGAAGAGGGACTGGTGGGCGCTGAAGCTTTCTTT	CASSEEGLVGAEAFF
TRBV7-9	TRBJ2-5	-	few	TGTGCCAGCAGCCGGCGTACTAGACAAGAGACCCAGTACTTC	CASSRRTRQETQYF
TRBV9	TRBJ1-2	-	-	TGTGCCAGCAGCGTAGGTCAGGGGAGGGTCGTCTATGGCTACACCTTC	CASSVGQGRVVYGYTF
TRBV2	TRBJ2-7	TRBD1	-	TGTGCCAGCAGGAGGGCGGGGACAGGGGGTAAAGGCTACGAGCAGTACTTC	CASRRAGTGGKGYEQYF
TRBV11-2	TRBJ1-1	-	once	TGTGCCAGCAGCTCCCAGGGGAACACTGAAGCTTTCTTT	CASSSQGNTEAFF
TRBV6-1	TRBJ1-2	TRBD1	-	TGTGCCAGCAGTGATTGGGCAGGGGGCTATGGCTACACCTTC	CASSDWAGGYGYTF
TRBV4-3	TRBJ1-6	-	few	TGCGCCAGCAGGGACGGGGGGAATTCACCCCTCCACTTT	CASRDGGNSPLHF
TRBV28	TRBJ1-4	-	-	TGTGCCAGCAATTCTGTGGGGAGGGGCCACCGGGGAGAAAAACTGTTTTTT	CASNSVGRGHRGEKLFF
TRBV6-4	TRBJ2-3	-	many	TGTGCCAGCAGCTCGGGAGACGCAGATACGCAGTATTTT	CASSSGDADTQYF
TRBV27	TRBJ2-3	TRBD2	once	TGTGCCAGCAGTTGGGCGGGGGTGGATACGCAGTATTTT	CASSWAGVDTQYF
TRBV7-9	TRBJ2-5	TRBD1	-	TGTGCCAGCAGCTTAGCCAGGGGGAACGGAGAGACCCAGTACTTC	CASSLARGNGETQYF
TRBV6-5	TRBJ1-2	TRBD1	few	TGTGCCAGCATAAAAGGACAGGCCTATGGCTACACCTTC	CASIKGQAYGYTF
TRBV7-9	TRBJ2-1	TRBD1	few	TGTGCCAGCAGCAAACGGACAGGGGGCGTCTACAATGAGCAGTTCTTC	CASSKRTGGVYNEQFF
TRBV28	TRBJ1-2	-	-	TGTGCCAGCAGTTTTCTCCGGGGGGCCTATGGCTACACCTTC	CASSFLRGAYGYTF
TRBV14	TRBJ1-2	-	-	TGTGCCAGCAGCCTCCAGGCGGCGGGTGGTGGCTACACCTTC	CASSLQAAGGGYTF
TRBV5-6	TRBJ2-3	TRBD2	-	TGTGCCAGCAGCTTGTTTCGGTCAACTAGCGGGCGGTATTTT	CASSLFRSTSGRYF
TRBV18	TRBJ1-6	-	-	TGTGCCAGCTCACCATCCATTGAGTTTTCTGCACTTAATTCACCCCTCCACTTT	CASSPSIEFSALNSPLHF
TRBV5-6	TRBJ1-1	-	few	TGTGCCAGCAGCTTGGAAATCGGGGGATACACTGAAGCTTTCTTT	CASSLEIGGYTEAFF
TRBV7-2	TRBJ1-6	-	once	TGTGCCAGCAGCTTCCGGCGGGACTACGGAAATTCACCCCTCCACTTT	CASSFRRDYGNSPLHF
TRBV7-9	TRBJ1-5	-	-	TGTGCCAGCAGCTTCAACAATCAGCCCCAGCATTTT	CASSFNNQPQHF
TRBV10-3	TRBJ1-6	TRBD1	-	TGTGCCATCAGTAGATCCGGGACAGATAATTCACCCCTCCACTTT	CAISRSGTDNSPLHF
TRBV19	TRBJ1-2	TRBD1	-	TGTGCCAGTAAAAGGACAGGGCATAGTGGCTACACCTTC	CASKRTGHSGYTF
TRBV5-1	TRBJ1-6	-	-	TGCGCCAGCAGCTTGGAAGAATTGGGGGGGTACAATTCACCCCTCCACTTT	CASSLEELGGYNSPLHF
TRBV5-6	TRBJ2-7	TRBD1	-	TGTGCCAGCAGGATCCGGGACAGGGGCTCCTACGAGCAGTACTTC	CASRIRDRGSYEQYF
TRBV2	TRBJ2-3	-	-	TGTGCCAGCACTTACACAGATACGCAGTATTTT	CASTYTDTQYF
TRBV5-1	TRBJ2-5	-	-	TGCGCCAGCAGCGCAGGGGGGTACCAGGAGACCCAGTACTTC	CASSAGGYQETQYF
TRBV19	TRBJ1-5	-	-	TGTGCCAGTAGTGTAGGGGCAGGGAATTTGCAGCCCCAGCATTTT	CASSVGAGNLQPQHF
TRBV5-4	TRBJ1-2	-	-	TGTGCCAGCAGCTTGTTTGGGGGGGGGCTTTATGGCTACACCTTC	CASSLFGGGLYGYTF
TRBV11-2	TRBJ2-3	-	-	TGTGCCAGCAGCTTAGGCGACGGTCGGGCAGATACGCAGTATTTT	CASSLGDGRADTQYF
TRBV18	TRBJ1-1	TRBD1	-	TGTGCCAGCTCACCCCCGGACAGGACGGGGGCTTTCTTT	CASSPPDRTGAFF
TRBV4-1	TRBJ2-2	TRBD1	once	TGCGCCAGCACCCGAACGACAGGGGGAAACACCGGGGAGCTGTTTTTT	CASTRTTGGNTGELFF
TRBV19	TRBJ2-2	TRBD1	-	TGTGCCAGTAGAGGGGGCCCAACCGGGGAGCTGTTTTTT	CASRGGPTGELFF
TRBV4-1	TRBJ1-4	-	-	TGCGCCAGCAGCCATAGTTCTTCCCGAGCGGAAAAACTGTTTTTT	CASSHSSSRAEKLFF
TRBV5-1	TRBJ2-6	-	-	TGCGCCAGCAGCTTGGGACTGGGCTCTGGGGCCAACGTCCTGACTTTC	CASSLGLGSGANVLTF
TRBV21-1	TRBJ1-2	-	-	TGTGCCAGCAGCAAAGAGGGACAGGGCACTTACCGGAACTATGGCTACACCTTC	CASSKEGQGTYRNYGYTF
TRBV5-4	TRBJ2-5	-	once	TGTGCCAGCAGCCAACAGGGCACCATACAAGAGACCCAGTACTTC	CASSQQGTIQETQYF